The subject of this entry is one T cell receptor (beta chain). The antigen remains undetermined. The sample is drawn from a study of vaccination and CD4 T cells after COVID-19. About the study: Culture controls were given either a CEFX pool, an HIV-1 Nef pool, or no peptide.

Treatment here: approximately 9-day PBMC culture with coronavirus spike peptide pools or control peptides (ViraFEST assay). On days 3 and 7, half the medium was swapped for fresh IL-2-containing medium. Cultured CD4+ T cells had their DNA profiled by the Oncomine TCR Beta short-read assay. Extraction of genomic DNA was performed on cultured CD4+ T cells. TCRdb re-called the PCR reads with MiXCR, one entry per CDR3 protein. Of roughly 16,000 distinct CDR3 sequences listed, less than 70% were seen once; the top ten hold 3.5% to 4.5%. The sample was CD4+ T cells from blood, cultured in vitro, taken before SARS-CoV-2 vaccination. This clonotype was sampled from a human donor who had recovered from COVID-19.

The CDR3 region is CASSYSIRRDQPQHF. The CDR3 DNA reads as TGTGCCAGCAGTTACTCGATTCGGAGAGATCAGCCCCAGCATTTT. The chain carries TRBV6-2 or TRBV6-3 and TRBJ1-5; no firm D call. Germline V gives CDR1 MNHEY, CDR2 SVGEGT. The CDR3 is 15 amino acids. V was trimmed by 0 bases and J by 5 bases, leaving 11 bases between them.